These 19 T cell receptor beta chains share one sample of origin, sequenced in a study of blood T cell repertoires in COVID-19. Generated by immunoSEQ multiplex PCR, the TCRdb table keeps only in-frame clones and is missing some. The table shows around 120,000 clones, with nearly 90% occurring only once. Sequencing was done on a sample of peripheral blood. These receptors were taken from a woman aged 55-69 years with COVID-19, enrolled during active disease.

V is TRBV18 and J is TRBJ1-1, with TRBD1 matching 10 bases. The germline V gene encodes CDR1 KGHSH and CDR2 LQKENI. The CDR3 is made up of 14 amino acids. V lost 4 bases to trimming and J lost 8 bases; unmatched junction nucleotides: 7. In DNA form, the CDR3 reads TGTGCCAGCTCACTAAATGGACAGGGGGAGGAAGCTTTCTTT. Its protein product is CASSLNGQGEEAFF.

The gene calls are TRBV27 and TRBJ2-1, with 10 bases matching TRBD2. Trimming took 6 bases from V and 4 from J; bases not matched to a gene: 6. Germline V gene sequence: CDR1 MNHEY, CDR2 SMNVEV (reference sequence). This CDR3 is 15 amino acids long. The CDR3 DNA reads TGTGCCAGCAGATATGCTAGCGGGGGATACAATGAGCAGTTCTTC. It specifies CASRYASGGYNEQFF.

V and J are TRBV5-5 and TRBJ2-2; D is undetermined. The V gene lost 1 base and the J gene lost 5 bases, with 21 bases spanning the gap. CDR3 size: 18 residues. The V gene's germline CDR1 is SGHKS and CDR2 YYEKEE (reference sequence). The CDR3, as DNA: TGTGCCAGCAGCTTGAGATCAGGATTTTCCGGTGGGACCGGGGAGCTGTTTTTT. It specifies CASSLRSGFSGGTGELFF.

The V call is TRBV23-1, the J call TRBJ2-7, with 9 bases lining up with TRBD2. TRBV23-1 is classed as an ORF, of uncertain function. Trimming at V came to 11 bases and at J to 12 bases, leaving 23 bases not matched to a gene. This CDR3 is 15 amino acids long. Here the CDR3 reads CASRGGGVLLIRWYF. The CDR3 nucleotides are TGCGCCTCCCGAGGCGGGGGGGTACTCCTGATCAGGTGGTACTTC.

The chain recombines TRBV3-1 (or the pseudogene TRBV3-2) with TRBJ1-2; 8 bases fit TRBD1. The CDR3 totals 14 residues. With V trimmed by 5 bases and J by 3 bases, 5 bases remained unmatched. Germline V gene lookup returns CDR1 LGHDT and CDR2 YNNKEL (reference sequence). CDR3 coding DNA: TGTGCCAGCAGCTTCACGGACAGGGACTATGGCTACACCTTC. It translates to CASSFTDRDYGYTF.

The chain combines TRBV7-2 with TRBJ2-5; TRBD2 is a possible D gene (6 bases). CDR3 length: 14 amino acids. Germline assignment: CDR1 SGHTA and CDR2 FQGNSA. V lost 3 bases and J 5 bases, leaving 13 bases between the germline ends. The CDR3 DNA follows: TGTGCCAGCAGCTTGGACTACGCCCCGGAGACCCAGTACTTC. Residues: CASSLDYAPETQYF.

The CDR3 protein is CASSSGQGGGYTF. Here the CDR3 DNA reads TGTGCCAGCAGCTCGGGACAGGGAGGAGGCTACACCTTC. The V and J genes are TRBV7-2 and TRBJ1-2; TRBD1 matches at 9 bases. The CDR3 contains 13 residues. Trimming took 4 bases from V and 8 from J; bases not matched to a gene: 5. CDR1 is SGHTA and CDR2 is FQGNSA in the germline V gene. Full variable domain (outside the CDR3, taken from reference TRBV7-2 and TRBJ1-2): GAGVSQSPSNKVTEKGKDVELRCDPISGHTALYWYRQSLGQGLEFLIYFQGNSAPDKSGLPSDRFSAERTGGSVSTLTIQRTQQEDSAVYLCASSSGQGGGYTFGSGTRLTVV.

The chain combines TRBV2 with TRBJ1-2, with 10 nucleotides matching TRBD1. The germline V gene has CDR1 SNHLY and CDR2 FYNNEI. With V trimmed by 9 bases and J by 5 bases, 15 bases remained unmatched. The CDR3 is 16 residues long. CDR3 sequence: CARSFGQGEFRYGYTF. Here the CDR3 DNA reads TGTGCCAGATCCTTTGGACAGGGGGAGTTTAGGTATGGCTACACCTTC.

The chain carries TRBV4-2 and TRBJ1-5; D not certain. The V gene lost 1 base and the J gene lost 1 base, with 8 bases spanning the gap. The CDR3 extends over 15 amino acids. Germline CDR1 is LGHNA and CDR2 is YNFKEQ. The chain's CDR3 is CASSQVVRSNQPQHF. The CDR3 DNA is TGTGCCAGCAGCCAAGTGGTGCGGAGCAATCAGCCCCAGCATTTT.

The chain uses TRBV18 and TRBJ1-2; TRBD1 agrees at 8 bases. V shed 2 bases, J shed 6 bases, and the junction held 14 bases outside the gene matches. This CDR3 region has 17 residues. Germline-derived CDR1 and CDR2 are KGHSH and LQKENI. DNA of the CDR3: TGTGCCAGCTCACCAGAAACAACTAGGGCAGGGGGCAATGGCTACACCTTC. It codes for CASSPETTRAGGNGYTF.

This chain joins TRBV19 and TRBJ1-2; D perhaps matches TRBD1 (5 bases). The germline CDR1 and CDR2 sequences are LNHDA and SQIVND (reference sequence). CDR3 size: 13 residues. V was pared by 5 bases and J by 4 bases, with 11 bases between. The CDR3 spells CASSGLTAYGYTF. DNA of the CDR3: TGTGCCAGTAGTGGTTTGACAGCCTATGGCTACACCTTC.

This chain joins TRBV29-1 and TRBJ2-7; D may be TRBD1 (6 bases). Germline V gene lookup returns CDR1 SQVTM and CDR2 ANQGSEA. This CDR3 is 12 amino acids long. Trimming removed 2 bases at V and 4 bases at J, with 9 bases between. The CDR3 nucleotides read TGCAGCGTTGAATGGGGGCAATACGAGCAGTACTTC. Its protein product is CSVEWGQYEQYF.

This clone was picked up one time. Here the CDR3 DNA reads TGTGCTAGTGCCCCCCCGACAGGCACAGATACGCAGTATTTT. This translates into CASAPPTGTDTQYF. This chain uses TRBV12-5 with TRBJ2-3; tentatively, D is TRBD1 (5 bases). This CDR3 has 14 amino acids. From germline, CDR1 is LGHNT and CDR2 FRNRAP. V shed 7 bases and J shed 1 base, with 12 bases lying between them. The full variable domain, rest sourced from reference TRBV12-5 and TRBJ2-3, is DARVTQTPRHKVTEMGQEVTMRCQPILGHNTVFWYRQTMMQGLELLAYFRNRAPLDDSGMPKDRFSAEMPDATLATLKIQPSEPRDSAVYFCASAPPTGTDTQYFGPGTRLTVL.

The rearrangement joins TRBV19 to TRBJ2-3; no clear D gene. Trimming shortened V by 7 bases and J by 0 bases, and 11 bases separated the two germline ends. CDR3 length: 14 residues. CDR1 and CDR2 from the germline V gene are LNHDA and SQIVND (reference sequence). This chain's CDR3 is CASKTLLSTDTQYF. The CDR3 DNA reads TGTGCCAGTAAGACACTCCTGAGCACAGATACGCAGTATTTT.

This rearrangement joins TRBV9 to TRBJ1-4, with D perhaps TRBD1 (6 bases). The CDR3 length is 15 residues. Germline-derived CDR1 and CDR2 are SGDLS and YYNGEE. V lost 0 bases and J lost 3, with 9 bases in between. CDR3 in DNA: TGTGCCAGCAGCGTAGGGGGGCACGCTAATGAAAAACTGTTTTTT. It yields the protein CASSVGGHANEKLFF.

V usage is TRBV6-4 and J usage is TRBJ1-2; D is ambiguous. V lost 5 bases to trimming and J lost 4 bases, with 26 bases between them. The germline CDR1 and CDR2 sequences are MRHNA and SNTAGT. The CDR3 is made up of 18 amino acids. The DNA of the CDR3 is TGTGCCAGCAGTATCGAGAAAGACCAAACCGAGCGGCCCTATGGCTACACCTTC. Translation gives CASSIEKDQTERPYGYTF.

The CDR3 DNA sequence: TGTGCCAGCAGCGACAGCCCCCAAGAGACCCAGTACTTC. Its protein is CASSDSPQETQYF. The chain employs TRBV7-8 and TRBJ2-5; maybe TRBD1 (5 bases). Trimming took off 5 bases at V and 1 base at J, with 8 bases between the two ends. This CDR3 spans 13 amino acids. Germline V gene sequence: CDR1 SGHVS, CDR2 FQNEAQ. The full variable domain, completed using reference TRBV7-8 and TRBJ2-5, is GAGVSQSPRYKVAKRGQDVALRCDPISGHVSLFWYQQALGQGPEFLTYFQNEAQLDKSGLPSDRFFAERPEGSVSTLKIQRTQQEDSAVYLCASSDSPQETQYFGPGTRLLVL.

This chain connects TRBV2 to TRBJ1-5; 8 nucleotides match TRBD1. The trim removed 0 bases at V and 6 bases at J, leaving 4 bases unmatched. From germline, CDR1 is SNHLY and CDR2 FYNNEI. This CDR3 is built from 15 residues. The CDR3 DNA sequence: TGTGCCAGCAGTGAAGCGGGCAGGGGGCTTCAGCCCCAGCATTTT. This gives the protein CASSEAGRGLQPQHF.

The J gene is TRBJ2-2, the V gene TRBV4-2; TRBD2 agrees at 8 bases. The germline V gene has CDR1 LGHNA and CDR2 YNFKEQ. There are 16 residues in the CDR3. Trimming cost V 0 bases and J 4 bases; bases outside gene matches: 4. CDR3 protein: CASSQDSGVTTGELFF. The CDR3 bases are TGTGCCAGCAGCCAAGATAGCGGGGTGACCACCGGGGAGCTGTTTTTT.